A single sample gave rise to the 19 T cell receptor beta chains below, sequenced in a study of metastatic and nonmetastatic thyroid tumors. With MiXCR, TCRdb reprocessed the PCR reads. The sample lists 20,000 to 25,000 clones, about a sixth seen once, with around 36% in the top ten. No patient received treatment before thyroid surgery. Sequencing was done on a sample of blood. These receptors originate from a female donor with papillary thyroid cancer or a benign thyroid nodule (not recorded which). Some clones in this sample may be carry-over from other donors' samples.

This clone was seen repeatedly, ten times or more. V usage is TRBV28 and J usage is TRBJ2-3; D unclear. Looked up from germline, CDR1 is MDHEN and CDR2 is SYDVKM. The CDR3 runs 13 residues. The V end was cut by 6 bases, the J end by 2 bases, with 9 bases between. CDR3 sequence: CASSPDFTDTQYF. CDR3 in DNA: TGTGCCAGCAGCCCCGACTTCACAGATACGCAGTATTTT.

The count of this clone is one. The junction differs from germline at one of its ends, possibly a read error. This chain joins TRBV30 and TRBJ2-7; D uncertain. This CDR3 has 14 residues. Germline V gene sequence: CDR1 GTSNPN, CDR2 SVGIG (reference sequence). The CDR3 DNA is TGTGCCTGGAGTCTTGGTCTACAAGCCTACGCGCAGTACTTC. Protein: CAWSLGLQAYAQYF.

This clone was seen repeatedly, ten times or more. The chain links TRBV2 to TRBJ2-3; TRBD2 agrees at 10 bases. CDR3 length equals 15 residues. Germline trimming cut 6 bases from V and 0 bases from J; bases unmatched to any gene: 3. Germline CDR1 and CDR2: SNHLY and FYNNEI. The CDR3 region is CASRATSGSTDTQYF. The CDR3 bases are TGTGCCAGCAGGGCGACTAGCGGGAGCACAGATACGCAGTATTTT.

In its sample, this clone was seen many times. CDR3 bases: TGTGCCAGCAGTTCTATCGATGGAGTTCAGCAGTACTTC. Amino acids: CASSSIDGVQQYF. This chain uses TRBV25-1 with TRBJ2-7, with D hard to call. The CDR3 is 13 amino acids. V was trimmed by 5 bases and J by 8 bases, leaving 16 bases between them. Germline loops: CDR1 MGHDK, CDR2 SYGVNS.

This clone occurred many times. J is TRBJ2-1 and V is TRBV30; D is tentatively TRBD1 or TRBD2 (5 bases each). The CDR3 is 15 amino acids. Germline assignment: CDR1 GTSNPN and CDR2 SVGIG (reference sequence). The V and J ends lost 1 base and 0 bases respectively, with 10 bases between them. The CDR3 sequence: CAWSGGPGSYNEQFF. The CDR3 bases are TGTGCCTGGAGTGGGGGACCCGGCTCCTACAATGAGCAGTTCTTC. The full variable domain, completed using reference TRBV30 and TRBJ2-1, is SQTIHQWPATLVQPVGSPLSLECTVEGTSNPNLYWYRQAAGRGLQLLFYSVGIGQISSEVPQNLSASRPQDRQFILSSKKLLLSDSGFYLCAWSGGPGSYNEQFFGPGTRLTVL.

This clone was detected ten times or more. The CDR3 region has the DNA TGTGCCAGCAGTAAGACTAGCGGGACAGAGACCCAGTACTTC. Residues: CASSKTSGTETQYF. The J gene is TRBJ2-5, the V gene TRBV2, with 11 bases aligning to TRBD2. Germline lookup yields CDR1 SNHLY and CDR2 FYNNEI. V shed 5 bases, J shed 4 bases, and the junction held 3 bases outside the gene matches. CDR3 length equals 14 residues.

This clone was seen many times. The chain uses TRBV6-2 or TRBV6-3 and TRBJ2-1; 8 positions agree with TRBD2. Germline V gene data show CDR1 as MNHEY and CDR2 as SVGEGT. V was pared by 6 bases and J by 6 bases, with 13 bases of the junction left unmatched. The CDR3 consists of 16 residues. The DNA for the CDR3 is TGTGCCAGCAGATACGGACTAGTAGCGGGGACCAATGAGCAGTTCTTC. This codes for CASRYGLVAGTNEQFF.

This clone showed up many times. The gene calls are TRBV30 and TRBJ1-4; TRBD1 is a possible D gene (5 bases). Trimming took 5 bases from V and 13 from J, leaving 20 bases between them. CDR3 size: 13 residues. Germline CDR1 is GTSNPN and CDR2 is SVGIG (reference sequence). The CDR3 DNA reads TGTGCCTGGGACCAGGGAGGGGTCGGAGGACTGTTTTTT. Its translation is CAWDQGGVGGLFF.

This clone was counted only a few times. The chain has TRBV12-3 or TRBV12-4 and TRBJ1-2; 7 nucleotides agree with TRBD1. The V segment lost 6 bases and the J segment 6 bases; nucleotides outside the gene matches: 7. This CDR3 is 13 amino acids long. CDR3 amino acids: CASSKQGWNGYTF. The CDR3 DNA reads TGTGCCAGCAGCAAACAGGGGTGGAATGGCTACACCTTC.

This clone was observed many times. The rearrangement joins TRBV19 to TRBJ2-7, with D unresolved. This CDR3 region has 14 residues. CDR1 and CDR2 (germline): LNHDA, SQIVND (reference sequence). With 1 base removed from V and 2 bases from J, the gap between germline ends came to 9 bases. The CDR3 nucleotides read TGTGCCAGTAGTATAGGCATGGCTACCTACGAGCAGTACTTC. It translates to CASSIGMATYEQYF.

This clone was found many times. The chain recombines TRBV14 with TRBJ2-1; D unclear. CDR3 length equals 14 residues. Germline V gene data show CDR1 as SGHDN and CDR2 as FVKESK. Trimming pared 3 bases from V and 5 bases from J, leaving 11 bases between. CDR3: CASSQVVHNNEQFF. The CDR3 nucleotides are TGTGCCAGCAGCCAGGTCGTCCACAACAATGAGCAGTTCTTC.

This clone was counted many times. The chain carries TRBV11-2 and TRBJ2-3; D gene unclear. The V gene's germline CDR1 is SGHAT and CDR2 FQNNGV. CDR3 length: 15 amino acids. Trimming removed 5 bases from V and 1 base from J, with 13 bases in between. For the CDR3, the DNA is TGTGCCAGCAGCCTTGGGGTTTTAGGCACAGATACGCAGTATTTT. Translating it yields CASSLGVLGTDTQYF.

This clone was counted many times. The V call is TRBV12-3 or TRBV12-4, the J call TRBJ2-1; 8 nucleotides agree with TRBD2. The V gene end was trimmed by 8 bases and the J gene end by 6 bases; junction bases not matched to a gene: 9. This CDR3 is 14 amino acids long. CDR3 loop: CASFKRERPNEQFF. In DNA form, the CDR3 reads TGTGCCAGCTTCAAGCGGGAGCGACCCAATGAGCAGTTCTTC.

This clone was seen repeatedly, ten times or more. V gene TRBV20-1 combines with J gene TRBJ2-3, with TRBD1 matching 7 bases. The V segment lost 3 bases and the J segment 1 base; nucleotides outside the gene matches: 1. This CDR3 has 13 amino acids. Germline CDR1 is DFQATT and CDR2 is SNEGSKA (reference sequence). The CDR3 protein is CSASDRGTDTQYF. The CDR3 region has the DNA TGCAGTGCTAGTGACAGGGGCACAGATACGCAGTATTTT.

The sample holds many counts of this clone. V gene TRBV18 combines with J gene TRBJ2-3; 11 bases align to TRBD2. There are 15 residues in the CDR3. Germline assignment: CDR1 KGHSH and CDR2 LQKENI. The V segment lost 4 bases and the J segment 7 bases; nucleotides outside the gene matches: 7. The CDR3 DNA reads as TGTGCCAGCTCACAACTAGCGGGAGACGTGAATACGCAGTATTTT. Amino acid sequence: CASSQLAGDVNTQYF.

The V gene is TRBV2, the J gene TRBJ2-3; maybe TRBD2 (5 bases). V was cut by 6 bases and J by 1 base, with 17 bases left in between. The germline V gene has CDR1 SNHLY and CDR2 FYNNEI. This CDR3 is built from 16 residues. Here the CDR3 reads CASRGLATYGTDTQYF. The CDR3 DNA reads as TGTGCCAGCAGAGGGCTAGCCACTTATGGCACAGATACGCAGTATTTT.

The table lists this clone with many counts. The chain employs TRBV6-1 and TRBJ1-5, with TRBD1 as a possible D gene (6 bases). Trimming took 5 bases from V and 1 from J, leaving 9 bases between them. The CDR3 is 14 amino acids. Looked up from germline, CDR1 is MNHNS and CDR2 is SASEGT. The CDR3 region is CASSSGQSNQPQHF. The DNA of the CDR3 is TGTGCCAGCAGTAGTGGACAGAGCAATCAGCCCCAGCATTTT.

Ten or more counts support this clone. The chain links TRBV5-1 to TRBJ2-2; 9 nucleotides agree with TRBD1. The CDR3 runs to 16 residues. V dropped 0 bases and J dropped 3; count of bases not matched to a gene: 3. Germline lookup yields CDR1 SGHRS and CDR2 YFSETQ. The CDR3 loop is CASSLGGQGYTGELFF. In nucleotides, the CDR3 is TGCGCCAGCAGCTTGGGAGGACAGGGGTACACCGGGGAGCTGTTTTTT.

Many counts were recorded for this clone. This CDR3 is CATSDLSGLGDTQYF. CDR3 in DNA: TGTGCCACCAGTGATTTGTCCGGGTTGGGGGATACGCAGTATTTT. V is TRBV24-1 and J is TRBJ2-3; D remains ambiguous. Germline values: CDR1 KGHDR, CDR2 SFDVKD. Trimming left V 0 bases short and J 6 bases short, with 12 bases between. There are 15 residues in the CDR3.